Below, 6 T cell receptor beta chains from the same sample are listed, as sequenced in a study of T cell responses to AZD1222 COVID-19 vaccine. Sequencing used immunoSEQ multiplex PCR; TCRdb keeps in-frame clones, though not all of them. Here the sample spans approximately 180,000 clones, 92% being singletons. This sample comprised peripheral blood, obtained on day 0 of AZD1222 vaccination. All receptors come from an adult in good health.

J is TRBJ2-7 and V is TRBV5-6; D might be TRBD1 (5 bases). V was trimmed by 1 base and J by 2 bases, leaving 10 bases between them. Germline CDR1 and CDR2: SGHDT and YYEEEE. CDR3 length: 14 amino acids. This chain's CDR3 is CASSLRTGPYEQYF. CDR3 in DNA: TGTGCCAGCAGCTTGCGAACAGGTCCCTACGAGCAGTACTTC.

The V and J genes are TRBV7-6 and TRBJ1-3; D uncertain. Trimming removed 4 bases from V and 8 bases from J, with 15 bases in between. Germline CDR1 and CDR2: SGHVS and FNYEAQ. This CDR3 contains 14 residues. The CDR3 DNA sequence: TGTGCCAGCAGCTACCACCTCCAAACGGACACCATATATTTT. This translates into CASSYHLQTDTIYF.

The chain employs TRBV7-9 and TRBJ1-1, with D unresolved. This CDR3 contains 14 residues. Germline-derived CDR1 and CDR2 are SEHNR and FQNEAQ (reference sequence). The V gene lost 2 bases and the J gene lost 4 bases, with 11 bases spanning the gap. The CDR3 reads CASSLSSVVTEAFF. The CDR3 DNA is TGTGCCAGCAGCTTAAGCTCGGTGGTCACTGAAGCTTTCTTT.

The CDR3 DNA reads TGTGCCAGCAGCCGACTCAGGGTAGGCGACTATGGCTACACCTTC. This translates into CASSRLRVGDYGYTF. J is TRBJ1-2 and V is TRBV7-9, with D possibly being TRBD1 (5 bases). Trimming cost V 5 bases and J 3 bases, with 16 bases left between them. This CDR3 contains 15 residues. Looked up from germline, CDR1 is SEHNR and CDR2 is FQNEAQ (reference sequence).

V usage is TRBV5-4 and J usage is TRBJ1-1; tentatively, D is TRBD1 (6 bases). Trimming left V 4 bases short and J 5 bases short, with 9 bases between. The CDR3 is 12 amino acids. CDR1 and CDR2 from the germline V gene are SGHNT and YYREEE (reference sequence). This CDR3 is CASSTGLTEAFF. As DNA, the CDR3 is TGTGCCAGCAGCACAGGGCTTACTGAAGCTTTCTTT. Drawing the rest from reference TRBV5-4 and TRBJ1-1, the complete variable domain is ETGVTQSPTHLIKTRGQQVTLRCSSQSGHNTVSWYQQALGQGPQFIFQYYREEENGRGNFPPRFSGLQFPNYSSELNVNALELDDSALYLCASSTGLTEAFFGQGTRLTVV.

V gene TRBV7-2 combines with J gene TRBJ2-1; 8 bases line up with TRBD1. There are 14 residues in the CDR3. After removal of 6 bases from V and 9 bases from J, the junction contained 10 bases not matched to a gene. Looked up from germline, CDR1 is SGHTA and CDR2 is FQGNSA. The CDR3 is CASSPGGEVSEQFF. In nucleotides, the CDR3 is TGTGCCAGCAGTCCAGGGGGCGAGGTCAGTGAGCAGTTCTTC. Using reference TRBV7-2 and TRBJ2-1 for the parts outside the CDR3, the full variable domain is GAGVSQSPSNKVTEKGKDVELRCDPISGHTALYWYRQSLGQGLEFLIYFQGNSAPDKSGLPSDRFSAERTGGSVSTLTIQRTQQEDSAVYLCASSPGGEVSEQFFGPGTRLTVL.